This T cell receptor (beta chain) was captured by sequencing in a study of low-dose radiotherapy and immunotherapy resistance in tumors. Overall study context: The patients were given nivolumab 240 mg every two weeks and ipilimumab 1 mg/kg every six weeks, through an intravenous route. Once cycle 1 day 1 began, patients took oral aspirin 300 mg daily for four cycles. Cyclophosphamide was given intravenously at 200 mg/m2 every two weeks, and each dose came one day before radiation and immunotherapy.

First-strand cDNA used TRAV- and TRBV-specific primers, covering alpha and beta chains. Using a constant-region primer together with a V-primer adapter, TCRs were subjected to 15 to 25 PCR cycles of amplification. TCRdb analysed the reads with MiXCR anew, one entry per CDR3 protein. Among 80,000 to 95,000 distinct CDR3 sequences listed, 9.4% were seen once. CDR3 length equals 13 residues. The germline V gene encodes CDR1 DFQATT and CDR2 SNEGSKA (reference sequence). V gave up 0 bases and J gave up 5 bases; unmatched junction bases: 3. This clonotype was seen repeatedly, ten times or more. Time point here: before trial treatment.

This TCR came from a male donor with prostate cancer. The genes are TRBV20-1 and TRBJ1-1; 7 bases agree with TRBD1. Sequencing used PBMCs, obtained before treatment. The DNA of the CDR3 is TGCAGTGCTAGAGAAACAGGGGATACTGAAGCTTTCTTT. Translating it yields CSARETGDTEAFF.